Each of the 24 T cell receptor beta chains below was sequenced from the same sample in a study of PD-1 blockade in classical Hodgkin lymphoma. TCRdb keeps only in-frame clones here, not all; method: immunoSEQ multiplex PCR. Among just under 65,000 clones, roughly nine tenths were seen once, and the ten largest hold 6.5% to 9.5%. The sample's time point: cycle 4 day 1 (C4D1), after less than seven weeks of nivolumab. No patient escaped relapse after autologous stem cell transplantation, and brentuximab vedotin exposure varied. Sequences were derived from peripheral blood mononuclear cells (PBMCs), sampled before the fourth cycle of nivolumab. These receptors originate from a human donor with classical Hodgkin lymphoma.

This clone was seen a single time. The chain recombines TRBV27 with TRBJ1-5, with 8 bases identical to TRBD1. CDR1 and CDR2 (germline): MNHEY, SMNVEV (reference sequence). CDR3 size: 16 residues. The J segment lost 3 bases and the V segment lost 2 bases, leaving 6 bases of the junction unmatched. The CDR3 nucleotides read TGTGCCAGCAGTTTAGTGGGACAGGCGAACAATCAGCCCCAGCATTTT. Protein: CASSLVGQANNQPQHF.

The chain links TRBV19 to TRBJ1-1; D possibly corresponds to TRBD1 (5 bases). V gave up 4 bases and J gave up 6 bases, with 15 bases separating them. This CDR3 has 14 residues. Germline V gives CDR1 LNHDA, CDR2 SQIVND (reference sequence). This CDR3 is CASSTSGWRAEAFF. CDR3 DNA sequence: TGTGCCAGTAGTACCTCAGGGTGGAGGGCTGAAGCTTTCTTT.

This chain connects TRBV4-2 to TRBJ1-4; TRBD1 aligns across 7 bases. From germline, CDR1 is LGHNA and CDR2 YNFKEQ. The ends lost 0 bases at V and 8 bases at J; junction bases unmatched: 0. The CDR3 length is 13 residues. CDR3 sequence (DNA): TGTGCCAGCAGCCAAGACAGGGGGGAAAAACTGTTTTTT. Translated: CASSQDRGEKLFF.

The CDR3 loop reads CASSSGGGTDTQYF. The CDR3 DNA follows: TGTGCCAGCAGTTCGGGCGGGGGCACAGATACGCAGTATTTT. J is TRBJ2-3 and V is TRBV6-5, with D possibly TRBD2 on 6 matching bases. V was pared by 4 bases and J by 1 base, with 9 bases between. Germline CDR1 is MNHEY and CDR2 is SVGAGI. The CDR3 totals 14 residues.

The rearrangement joins TRBV5-1 to TRBJ2-5; unclear D gene. The CDR3 extends over 11 amino acids. CDR1 SGHRS and CDR2 YFSETQ come from the germline V gene. The ends were cut back, 7 bases at V and 1 base at J, with 5 bases in the middle. CDR3 nucleotides: TGCGCCAGCTATTTCCAAGAGACCCAGTACTTC. Translated, it gives CASYFQETQYF.

This sequence joins TRBV5-4 and TRBJ1-6; D uncertain. CDR1 and CDR2 from the germline V gene are SGHNT and YYREEE (reference sequence). V was clipped by 4 bases and J by 5 bases, with 4 bases between them. The CDR3 runs 12 residues. DNA for the CDR3: TGTGCCAGCAGCACCAATAATTCACCCCTCCACTTT. It specifies CASSTNNSPLHF.

This chain connects TRBV4-1 to TRBJ2-5; D possibly uses TRBD1 or TRBD2 (5 bases each). CDR1 and CDR2 (germline): MGHRA, YSYEKL. Trimming pared 0 bases from V and 2 bases from J, leaving 10 bases between. CDR3 length: 15 residues. CDR3 sequence: CASSQEGDRQETQYF. The CDR3 DNA follows: TGCGCCAGCAGCCAAGAGGGAGACAGACAAGAGACCCAGTACTTC.

The V gene is TRBV5-4, the J gene TRBJ2-5; D possibly corresponds to TRBD2 (6 bases). The tail of the sequence fits TRBJ2-7 better, so the J call may be wrong. The CDR3 totals 15 residues. Germline V CDR1 and CDR2: SGHNT, YYREEE (reference sequence). The CDR3 region has the DNA TGTGCCAGCAGCTGGTTAGGGGACTCAGACTACGAGCAGTACTTC. This sequence encodes CASSWLGDSDYEQYF.

V is TRBV7-2 and J is TRBJ2-5; D uncertain. The CDR3 extends over 12 amino acids. Trimming shortened V by 5 bases and J by 2 bases, and 6 bases separated the two germline ends. CDR1 and CDR2 from the germline V gene are SGHTA and FQGNSA. The CDR3 reads CASSHNQETQYF. The CDR3 DNA sequence: TGTGCCAGCAGCCACAATCAAGAGACCCAGTACTTC.

This clone was picked up one time. J is TRBJ2-1 and V is TRBV6-5, with a possible D match to TRBD2 (5 bases). Between the trimmed V and J ends, which lost 3 bases and 3 bases, there was a span of 9 bases. The CDR3 is made up of 14 amino acids. CDR1 is MNHEY, CDR2 SVGAGI, per germline. CDR3 loop: CASSYSGYYNEQFF. CDR3 nucleotides: TGTGCCAGCAGTTATTCGGGGTACTACAATGAGCAGTTCTTC.

The chain's CDR3 is CATSPPQREKVNEQFF. CDR3 nucleotide sequence: TGTGCCACCAGCCCACCTCAGCGGGAGAAAGTCAATGAGCAGTTCTTC. This sequence joins TRBV15 and TRBJ2-1; 8 bases match TRBD2. The CDR3 length is 16 residues. The V segment lost 5 bases and the J segment 6 bases; nucleotides outside the gene matches: 12. Germline V gene data show CDR1 as LNHNV and CDR2 as YYDKDF (reference sequence).

CDR3 loop: CAWSVGAWGTDTQYF. DNA for the CDR3: TGTGCCTGGAGCGTCGGGGCCTGGGGCACAGATACGCAGTATTTT. The chain uses TRBV30 and TRBJ2-3; D could derive from TRBD1 or TRBD2 (5 bases each). The CDR3 consists of 15 residues. Germline V gene data show CDR1 as GTSNPN and CDR2 as SVGIG (reference sequence). V was trimmed by 3 bases and J by 1 base, leaving 14 bases between them.

The J gene is TRBJ2-7, the V gene TRBV29-1, with D unresolved. Between the trimmed V and J ends, which lost 0 bases and 0 bases, there was a span of 12 bases. The CDR3 has 15 residues. Germline-derived CDR1 and CDR2 are SQVTM and ANQGSEA. The CDR3 loop reads CSVEEASESSYEQYF. The CDR3 nucleotides are TGCAGCGTTGAAGAGGCATCAGAAAGCTCCTACGAGCAGTACTTC.

The chain has TRBV20-1 and TRBJ2-7; the D gene is possibly TRBD2 (6 bases). This CDR3 is 10 amino acids long. Looked up from germline, CDR1 is DFQATT and CDR2 is SNEGSKA (reference sequence). Trimming left V 4 bases short and J 9 bases short, with 10 bases between. The CDR3 DNA sequence: TGCAGTGCTAACCGGGAGATGCAGTACTTC. It codes for CSANREMQYF.

The chain has TRBV11-3 and TRBJ2-3; either TRBD1 or TRBD2 may fit D (5 bases each). Germline CDR1 and CDR2: SGHNT and YENEEA. This CDR3 comprises 16 residues. Trimming pared 5 bases from V and 2 bases from J, leaving 17 bases between. In DNA, the CDR3 is TGTGCCAGCAGCCACGGGCTGGGACCCTACACAGATACGCAGTATTTT. As protein: CASSHGLGPYTDTQYF. Supplemented by reference TRBV11-3 and TRBJ2-3, the full variable domain reads EAGVVQSPRYKIIEKKQPVAFWCNPISGHNTLYWYLQNLGQGPELLIRYENEEAVDDSQLPKDRFSAERLKGVDSTLKIQPAELGDSAVYLCASSHGLGPYTDTQYFGPGTRLTVL.

The chain links TRBV5-6 to TRBJ1-2, with 7 bases fitting TRBD1. Per the germline V gene, CDR1 is SGHDT and CDR2 is YYEEEE. J lost 8 bases, V lost 3 bases, and 13 bases had no gene match. The CDR3 extends over 15 amino acids. The CDR3 sequence: CASSSPRDSREGYTF. The DNA for the CDR3 is TGTGCCAGCAGCTCCCCGCGGGACAGCCGGGAGGGCTACACCTTC.

The genes are TRBV9 and TRBJ2-1; TRBD1 agrees at 10 bases. There are 16 residues in the CDR3. J gave up 2 bases and V 3 bases, and 5 bases lay outside the gene matches. The germline CDR1 and CDR2 sequences are SGDLS and YYNGEE. The CDR3 region is CASSDRQGATYNEQFF. The CDR3 DNA sequence: TGTGCCAGCAGCGATCGACAGGGGGCCACCTACAATGAGCAGTTCTTC.

The chain has TRBV18 and TRBJ2-2, with D possibly being TRBD2 (6 bases). Trimming left V 1 base short and J 4 bases short, with 10 bases between. CDR1 and CDR2 (germline): KGHSH, LQKENI. The CDR3 is made up of 15 amino acids. The CDR3 loop reads CASSPRLASTGELFF. The CDR3 region has the DNA TGTGCCAGCTCACCACGGCTAGCGAGCACCGGGGAGCTGTTTTTT.

The chain joins TRBV4-1 to TRBJ1-5, with 7 bases fitting TRBD1. The trim removed 1 base at V and 5 bases at J, leaving 5 bases unmatched. This CDR3 spans 15 amino acids. The germline gives CDR1 MGHRA, CDR2 YSYEKL. The CDR3 loop reads CASSQAGGPDQPQHF. As DNA, the CDR3 is TGCGCCAGCAGCCAAGCAGGGGGACCAGATCAGCCCCAGCATTTT.

This clone was seen only once. The genes are TRBV28 and TRBJ2-7; 7 nucleotides line up with TRBD2. The CDR3 extends over 14 amino acids. Germline CDR1 MDHEN, CDR2 SYDVKM. J was trimmed by 4 bases and V by 6 bases; bases with no gene match: 9. CDR3 protein: CASRYDGGTYEQYF. The CDR3 coding sequence is TGTGCCAGCAGATACGACGGGGGGACTTACGAGCAGTACTTC.

This sequence joins TRBV4-1 and TRBJ2-7, with 9 bases fitting TRBD2. The CDR3 is 15 amino acids. With 4 bases clipped from V and 7 bases from J, the junction kept 11 bases outside the gene matches. Looked up from germline, CDR1 is MGHRA and CDR2 is YSYEKL. The CDR3 DNA sequence: TGCGCCAGCAGCCCCCGCGGGCGGGAGGGCTGGGAGCAGTACTTC. This encodes CASSPRGREGWEQYF.

The chain links TRBV5-6 to TRBJ2-3, with 9 bases matching TRBD2. Germline trimming cut 3 bases from V and 1 base from J; bases unmatched to any gene: 6. CDR3 length: 16 residues. CDR1 is SGHDT, CDR2 YYEEEE, per germline. The CDR3 coding sequence is TGTGCCAGCAGCTCCTTAGCGGGGGCCGGCACAGATACGCAGTATTTT. Translated, it gives CASSSLAGAGTDTQYF.

The rearrangement uses TRBV2 and TRBJ2-1, with 7 bases matching TRBD2. Germline CDR1 is SNHLY and CDR2 is FYNNEI. V trimming: 4 bases; J trimming: 0 bases; junction bases outside the gene matches: 12. The CDR3 consists of 18 residues. The CDR3 DNA is TGTGCCAGCAGTGGAACGGCTCGGGGGGTCTACTCCTACAATGAGCAGTTCTTC. Amino acid sequence: CASSGTARGVYSYNEQFF.

This chain links TRBV13 with TRBJ2-7, with 10 positions matching TRBD2. Germline assignment: CDR1 PRHDT and CDR2 FYEKMQ (reference sequence). The length of the CDR3 is 15 residues. J lost 4 bases, V lost 5 bases, and 8 bases had no gene match. The CDR3 nucleotides are TGTGCCAGCAGCCCTACAGCGGGGGGGCCGTACGAGCAGTACTTC. It translates to CASSPTAGGPYEQYF.